The rows below give T cell receptor beta chains drawn from one sample of a study of blood T cell repertoires in COVID-19. Generated by immunoSEQ multiplex PCR, the TCRdb table keeps only in-frame clones and is missing some. The sample lists approximately 160,000 clones, about four fifths occurring once. Sequences were obtained from peripheral blood. All receptors come from a man in his fifties or sixties with active or convalescent COVID-19. CDR3s include the opening cysteine and the closing phenylalanine or tryptophan. A D gene is named only where the DNA matches it firmly. Not every row has a clone size; where given, it reads once, few, many or a size class.

cdr3_aa: CAISEPDRVGYGYTF
cdr3_nt: TGTGCCATCAGTGAGCCGGACAGGGTGGGCTATGGCTACACCTTC
j_call: TRBJ1-2
d_call: TRBD1
clone_size: NA
v_call: TRBV10-3

cdr3_aa: CASSGASYGYTF
cdr3_nt: TGTGCCAGCAGTGGGGCCAGCTATGGCTACACCTTC
j_call: TRBJ1-2
d_call: NA
clone_size: NA
v_call: TRBV2

cdr3_aa: CASSLATGQPQHF
cdr3_nt: TGCGCCAGCAGCTTGGCCACGGGGCAGCCCCAGCATTTT
j_call: TRBJ1-5
d_call: NA
clone_size: NA
v_call: TRBV5-1

cdr3_aa: CASSLVGDADYGYTF
cdr3_nt: TGTGCCAGCAGCTTAGTCGGAGATGCAGACTATGGCTACACCTTC
j_call: TRBJ1-2
d_call: NA
clone_size: NA
v_call: TRBV11-2

cdr3_aa: CASSLGLGGTQYF
cdr3_nt: TGTGCCAGCAGCCTGGGACTAGGGGGCACCCAGTACTTC
j_call: TRBJ2-5
d_call: NA
clone_size: NA
v_call: TRBV7-3

cdr3_aa: CASSYSQDRHGYTF
cdr3_nt: TGTGCCAGCAGTTACTCACAGGACCGACATGGCTACACCTTC
j_call: TRBJ1-2
d_call: NA
clone_size: NA
v_call: TRBV6-5

cdr3_aa: CASGQGFKQFF
cdr3_nt: TGTGCCAGCGGACAGGGGTTTAAGCAGTTCTTC
j_call: TRBJ2-1
d_call: TRBD1
clone_size: NA
v_call: TRBV6-5

cdr3_aa: CASSSVQGLETQYF
cdr3_nt: TGTGCCAGTAGTTCCGTACAGGGGTTGGAGACCCAGTACTTC
j_call: TRBJ2-5
d_call: TRBD1
clone_size: NA
v_call: TRBV19

cdr3_aa: CASTRDRSNEKLFF
cdr3_nt: TGTGCCAGCACCCGGGACAGGAGTAATGAAAAACTGTTTTTT
j_call: TRBJ1-4
d_call: TRBD1
clone_size: NA
v_call: TRBV6-5

cdr3_aa: CATTLGDYGTEAFF
cdr3_nt: TGTGCCACAACACTCGGGGACTATGGGACTGAAGCTTTCTTT
j_call: TRBJ1-1
d_call: NA
clone_size: NA
v_call: TRBV7-8

cdr3_aa: CASSQDQGQGNTEAFF
cdr3_nt: TGTGCCAGCAGCCAAGATCAAGGACAGGGTAACACTGAAGCTTTCTTT
j_call: TRBJ1-1
d_call: TRBD1
clone_size: NA
v_call: TRBV4-2

cdr3_aa: CASSQGLAGSYEQYF
cdr3_nt: TGTGCCAGCAGCCAAGGACTAGCGGGCTCCTACGAGCAGTACTTC
j_call: TRBJ2-7
d_call: TRBD2
clone_size: NA
v_call: TRBV3-1/TRBV3-2

cdr3_aa: CATSRGGGGATHTQYF
cdr3_nt: TGTGCCACCAGCAGAGGTGGTGGGGGGGCCACTCATACGCAGTATTTT
j_call: TRBJ2-3
d_call: NA
clone_size: NA
v_call: TRBV15

cdr3_aa: CASIVAGSKAFF
cdr3_nt: TGTGCCAGCATCGTCGCAGGGTCGAAAGCTTTCTTT
j_call: TRBJ1-1
d_call: NA
clone_size: NA
v_call: TRBV6-6

cdr3_aa: CASSLATGPGAKNIQYF
cdr3_nt: TGTGCCAGCAGCTTGGCGACAGGGCCAGGAGCCAAAAACATTCAGTACTTC
j_call: TRBJ2-4
d_call: TRBD1
clone_size: few
v_call: TRBV5-4

cdr3_aa: CASSIDAQMGANVLTF
cdr3_nt: TGTGCCAGTAGTATAGATGCACAAATGGGGGCCAACGTCCTGACTTTC
j_call: TRBJ2-6
d_call: NA
clone_size: NA
v_call: TRBV19

cdr3_aa: CASSIRQGRNSPLHF
cdr3_nt: TGTGCCAGCAGCATCAGACAGGGCCGAAATTCACCCCTCCACTTT
j_call: TRBJ1-6
d_call: TRBD1
clone_size: NA
v_call: TRBV11-1

cdr3_aa: CASSPPGQGLQPQHF
cdr3_nt: TGTGCCAGCAGCCCTCCGGGACAGGGATTACAGCCCCAGCATTTT
j_call: TRBJ1-5
d_call: TRBD1
clone_size: NA
v_call: TRBV7-8